These 29 T cell receptor beta chains originate from one sample sequenced in a study of blood T cell repertoires in COVID-19. Produced via immunoSEQ multiplex PCR; TCRdb's table is partial and in-frame only. Of about 50,000 clones listed, roughly 80% were seen once; the top ten hold around 9.1%. Specimen: peripheral blood. These receptors originate from a man between 60 and 75 years old with acute or convalescent COVID-19.

The chain joins TRBV6-1 to TRBJ1-2; D ambiguous. CDR3 size: 15 residues. Germline loops: CDR1 MNHNS, CDR2 SASEGT. V was cut by 0 bases and J by 7 bases, with 15 bases left in between. CDR3 amino acids: CASSEASGRYGGYTF. The CDR3 DNA reads as TGTGCCAGCAGTGAAGCGTCTGGGAGGTATGGTGGCTACACCTTC.

The chain uses TRBV2 and TRBJ2-7, with 8 bases fitting TRBD2. The CDR3 is 17 amino acids. Germline CDR1 reads SNHLY; CDR2 reads FYNNEI. V trimming: 7 bases; J trimming: 1 base; junction bases outside the gene matches: 15. CDR3 bases: TGTGCCAGCACTCGTCCCTCCTTGGGACTAGGGTCCTACGAGCAGTACTTC. Protein product: CASTRPSLGLGSYEQYF.

V is TRBV2 and J is TRBJ1-2; weak D call: TRBD1 (5 bases). CDR3 length: 13 residues. V was pared by 2 bases and J by 4 bases, with 8 bases between. Germline V gene data show CDR1 as SNHLY and CDR2 as FYNNEI. This chain's CDR3 is CASSERQPYGYTF. The DNA of the CDR3 is TGTGCCAGCAGTGAACGACAGCCCTATGGCTACACCTTC.

In DNA form, the CDR3 reads TGTGCCAGCAGTTTTGGGCCGACGTCAGATACGCAGTATTTT. The encoded protein is CASSFGPTSDTQYF. J is TRBJ2-3 and V is TRBV27; no firm D call. This CDR3 has 14 residues. CDR1 MNHEY and CDR2 SMNVEV come from the germline V gene (reference sequence). The ends were cut back, 3 bases at V and 4 bases at J, with 11 bases in the middle.

CDR3 amino acids: CAWTLSGNTIYF. The CDR3 nucleotides are TGTGCCTGGACGTTATCTGGAAACACCATATATTTT. V and J are TRBV30 and TRBJ1-3, with D unresolved. The CDR3 covers 12 residues. V gave up 4 bases and J gave up 1 base, with 5 bases separating them. Germline V gives CDR1 GTSNPN, CDR2 SVGIG (reference sequence).

The rearrangement joins TRBV18 to TRBJ2-3; D not certain. This CDR3 is built from 13 residues. Trimming removed 5 bases at V and 2 bases at J, with 8 bases between. Germline lookup yields CDR1 KGHSH and CDR2 LQKENI. CDR3 in DNA: TGTGCCAGCTCAGAAACCTACACAGATACGCAGTATTTT. Translated: CASSETYTDTQYF.

The chain employs TRBV30 and TRBJ2-1; tentatively, D is TRBD2 (5 bases). The CDR3 consists of 13 residues. Germline loops: CDR1 GTSNPN, CDR2 SVGIG (reference sequence). Trimming took 2 bases from V and 8 from J, leaving 13 bases between them. CDR3: CAWSLLAGDEQFF. The CDR3, as DNA: TGTGCCTGGAGTCTTCTAGCTGGTGATGAGCAGTTCTTC.

This rearrangement joins TRBV30 to TRBJ1-6; D is undetermined. Germline CDR1 and CDR2: GTSNPN and SVGIG (reference sequence). This CDR3 comprises 13 residues. V lost 1 base and J 8 bases, leaving 9 bases between the germline ends. The CDR3 DNA follows: TGTGCCTGGAGTGCTGCAAGCTATTCACCCCTCCACTTT. Residues: CAWSAASYSPLHF.

The chain employs TRBV4-2 and TRBJ2-3; TRBD2 agrees at 10 bases. The V gene end was trimmed by 0 bases and the J gene end by 7 bases; junction bases not matched to a gene: 13. The germline gives CDR1 LGHNA, CDR2 YNFKEQ. The CDR3 has 18 residues. The CDR3 here is CASSQDMASGGIPYTQYF. In nucleotides, the CDR3 is TGTGCCAGCAGCCAAGATATGGCTAGCGGGGGTATTCCGTATACGCAGTATTTT.

The chain links TRBV6-5 to TRBJ1-6; TRBD1 aligns across 7 bases. In germline, CDR1 is MNHEY, CDR2 SVGAGI. V lost 2 bases and J lost 7; bases outside the gene matches: 5. The CDR3 extends over 15 amino acids. The CDR3 region has the DNA TGTGCCAGCAGTTACACCGGACAGGACAATTCACCCCTCCACTTT. Amino acids: CASSYTGQDNSPLHF.

This chain connects TRBV2 to TRBJ1-2; D is uncertain. Germline-derived CDR1 and CDR2 are SNHLY and FYNNEI. Trimming removed 2 bases from V and 4 bases from J, with 8 bases in between. The CDR3 sequence is 13 residues long. DNA for the CDR3: TGTGCCAGCAGTGAAAACAGAAGCTATGGCTACACCTTC. Amino acids: CASSENRSYGYTF.

This clone has a handful of counts. This rearrangement joins TRBV5-1 to TRBJ2-7; D gene uncertain. Germline CDR1 reads SGHRS; CDR2 reads YFSETQ. V lost 0 bases to trimming and J lost 5 bases, with 6 bases between them. This CDR3 comprises 12 residues. DNA of the CDR3: TGCGCCAGCAGCTTGGAGCTGAACGAGCAGTACTTC. Protein: CASSLELNEQYF.

The chain is built from TRBV2 and TRBJ2-2; D possibly corresponds to TRBD2 (6 bases). Trimming cost V 2 bases and J 7 bases, with 14 bases left between them. This CDR3 has 15 amino acids. The germline gives CDR1 SNHLY, CDR2 FYNNEI. The CDR3 is CASSENPAGDGELFF. The CDR3 coding sequence is TGTGCCAGCAGTGAAAACCCAGCGGGTGACGGGGAGCTGTTTTTT.

J is TRBJ1-5 and V is TRBV15; TRBD1 is a possible D gene (5 bases). The CDR3 length is 13 residues. The V gene's germline CDR1 is LNHNV and CDR2 YYDKDF (reference sequence). Trimming took off 8 bases at V and 5 bases at J, with 13 bases between the two ends. As DNA, the CDR3 is TGTGCCACCTCTCGGGGGAAGGATCAGCCCCAGCATTTT. As protein: CATSRGKDQPQHF.

In its sample, this clone was seen a few times. The genes are TRBV28 and TRBJ1-2; 7 nucleotides align to TRBD1. The CDR3 is 13 amino acids. Germline V gives CDR1 MDHEN, CDR2 SYDVKM. V lost 6 bases to trimming and J lost 5 bases; unmatched junction nucleotides: 6. This chain's CDR3 is CASSSGQVYGYTF. The CDR3 DNA reads TGTGCCAGCAGCTCCGGACAGGTATATGGCTACACCTTC.

The V call is TRBV27, the J call TRBJ2-7, with D unresolved. The CDR3 totals 14 residues. Germline V gives CDR1 MNHEY, CDR2 SMNVEV (reference sequence). The V end was cut by 4 bases, the J end by 0 bases, with 10 bases between. DNA of the CDR3: TGTGCCAGCAGTTCTTCCTCGAGCTCCTACGAGCAGTACTTC. This sequence encodes CASSSSSSSYEQYF.

This rearrangement joins TRBV19 to TRBJ1-2, with 11 nucleotides matching TRBD1. The CDR3 has 15 amino acids. V shed 6 bases and J 4 bases; nucleotides not matched to a gene: 7. Germline-derived CDR1 and CDR2 are LNHDA and SQIVND (reference sequence). CDR3 in DNA: TGTGCCAGTAGAGCTCCGGGACAGGGGGGCTATGGCTACACCTTC. Translated, it gives CASRAPGQGGYGYTF. The entire variable domain, with the rest obtained from reference TRBV19 and TRBJ1-2, is as follows: DGGITQSPKYLFRKEGQNVTLSCEQNLNHDAMYWYRQDPGQGLRLIYYSQIVNDFQKGDIAEGYSVSREKKESFPLTVTSAQKNPTAFYLCASRAPGQGGYGYTFGSGTRLTVV.

The chain is built from TRBV11-3 and TRBJ2-7; 7 bases align to TRBD1. This CDR3 comprises 13 residues. From germline, CDR1 is SGHNT and CDR2 YENEEA. V gave up 6 bases and J gave up 0 bases; unmatched junction bases: 2. CDR3 DNA sequence: TGTGCCAGCAGTTACAGGGGCTCCTACGAGCAGTACTTC. The encoded protein is CASSYRGSYEQYF.

This clone occurred once. This chain joins TRBV12-5 and TRBJ2-5; 7 nucleotides line up with TRBD1. Germline V gene lookup returns CDR1 LGHNT and CDR2 FRNRAP. The CDR3 extends over 14 amino acids. After removal of 6 bases from V and 1 base from J, the junction contained 5 bases not matched to a gene. The CDR3 DNA reads TGTGCTAGTGGCCGACAGGGCCTCCAAGAGACCCAGTACTTC. Translation gives CASGRQGLQETQYF.

The rearrangement joins TRBV3-1 (or the pseudogene TRBV3-2) to TRBJ2-1; possibly TRBD2 for D (7 bases). This CDR3 is 19 amino acids long. Looked up from germline, CDR1 is LGHDT and CDR2 is YNNKEL (reference sequence). The V end lost 2 bases, the J end lost 6 bases, and 26 bases lay between the germline ends. The CDR3 reads CASSQKDRMGGPRGNEQFF. The CDR3 coding sequence is TGTGCCAGCAGCCAAAAAGATAGGATGGGGGGGCCTCGGGGCAATGAGCAGTTCTTC.

The chain uses TRBV11-1 and TRBJ2-5; D uncertain. CDR3 length: 12 amino acids. From germline, CDR1 is SGHAT and CDR2 FQDESV (reference sequence). Trimming shortened V by 1 base and J by 5 bases, and 5 bases separated the two germline ends. The CDR3 DNA reads as TGTGCCAGCAGCTTAGACCGGGAGACCCAGTACTTC. Its translation: CASSLDRETQYF.

The chain uses TRBV5-1 and TRBJ1-1; 9 positions match TRBD1. This CDR3 has 15 amino acids. Germline loops: CDR1 SGHRS, CDR2 YFSETQ. V lost 4 bases and J lost 4; bases outside the gene matches: 8. DNA of the CDR3: TGCGCCAGCAGCCCCAGAGTGGACAGGGGCACTGAAGCTTTCTTT. Amino acids: CASSPRVDRGTEAFF.

CDR3 residues: CASSRTGPYEQYF. The CDR3 DNA follows: TGTGCCAGTAGTAGGACAGGCCCCTACGAGCAGTACTTC. This chain uses TRBV19 with TRBJ2-7; 7 nucleotides match TRBD1. The V gene end was trimmed by 4 bases and the J gene end by 2 bases; junction bases not matched to a gene: 2. The CDR3 sequence is 13 residues long. The germline gives CDR1 LNHDA, CDR2 SQIVND (reference sequence). The whole variable domain, remainder taken from reference TRBV19 and TRBJ2-7, is DGGITQSPKYLFRKEGQNVTLSCEQNLNHDAMYWYRQDPGQGLRLIYYSQIVNDFQKGDIAEGYSVSREKKESFPLTVTSAQKNPTAFYLCASSRTGPYEQYFGPGTRLTVT.

The chain couples TRBV6-6 to TRBJ2-1; 15 positions match TRBD2. V was pared by 8 bases and J by 7 bases, with 0 bases of the junction left unmatched. The germline CDR1 and CDR2 sequences are MNHNY and SVGAGI (reference sequence). The CDR3 extends over 13 amino acids. The CDR3 region has the DNA TGTGCCAGCGGACTAGCGGGGGGGAATGAGCAGTTCTTC. Its protein is CASGLAGGNEQFF.

V gene TRBV2 combines with J gene TRBJ1-1; the match to TRBD1 covers 10 bases. Germline-derived CDR1 and CDR2 are SNHLY and FYNNEI. Trimming at V came to 6 bases and at J to 7 bases, leaving 11 bases not matched to a gene. The CDR3 loop spans 15 amino acids. CDR3: CASRPRQGARDEAFF. DNA of the CDR3: TGTGCCAGCAGGCCTAGACAGGGGGCGAGGGATGAAGCTTTCTTT.

This sequence joins TRBV6-5 and TRBJ1-5; D gene ambiguous. Between the trimmed V and J ends, which lost 0 bases and 6 bases, there was a span of 6 bases. The CDR3 covers 13 residues. Per germline, CDR1 MNHEY and CDR2 SVGAGI. CDR3 DNA: TGTGCCAGCAGTTACTCGGCGGTTCAGCCCCAGCATTTT. It codes for CASSYSAVQPQHF.

The chain links TRBV29-1 to TRBJ2-5; D perhaps matches TRBD1 (5 bases). The CDR3 is 10 residues long. The V gene's germline CDR1 is SQVTM and CDR2 ANQGSEA. V lost 7 bases and J lost 2, with 5 bases in between. CDR3 residues: CSGQQETQYF. The CDR3 DNA follows: TGCAGCGGACAGCAAGAGACCCAGTACTTC. Full variable domain (outside the CDR3, taken from reference TRBV29-1 and TRBJ2-5): SAVISQKPSRDICQRGTSLTIQCQVDSQVTMMFWYRQQPGQSLTLIATANQGSEATYESGFVIDKFPISRPNLTFSTLTVSNMSPEDSSIYLCSGQQETQYFGPGTRLLVL.

V usage is TRBV21-1 and J usage is TRBJ1-1; TRBD1 reflects the table's D call only, with no check against the DNA. TRBV21-1 is described as a pseudogene. The CDR3 is made up of 17 amino acids. CDR3 in DNA: TGTGCCAGCCGCTTACGTCCCTGGACAGGGGAGAACACTGAAGCTTTCTTT. It codes for CASRLRPWTGENTEAFF.

V gene TRBV15 combines with J gene TRBJ1-2; D unclear. V lost 3 bases to trimming and J lost 7 bases, with 15 bases between them. The CDR3 contains 14 residues. The germline V gene encodes CDR1 LNHNV and CDR2 YYDKDF (reference sequence). CDR3 nucleotide sequence: TGTGCCACCAGCAGCGTACCGGTGCGGCTTGGCTACACCTTC. Translated, it gives CATSSVPVRLGYTF. Full variable domain (rest looked up from reference TRBV15 and TRBJ1-2): DAMVIQNPRYQVTQFGKPVTLSCSQTLNHNVMYWYQQKSSQAPKLLFHYYDKDFNNEADTPDNFQSRRPNTSFCFLDIRSPGLGDTAMYLCATSSVPVRLGYTFGSGTRLTVV.